This T cell receptor (beta chain) was sequenced in a study of cytomegalovirus exposure and HLA in healthy donors. Primers: 60 Vbeta forward and 13 Jbeta reverse. Using immunoSEQ multiplex PCR, the repertoire was profiled, and TCRdb retains in-frame clones only, with some absent. The sample holds some 120,000 clones; more than 75% are singletons and the top ten take about a tenth. On this clone itself: The antigen remains unidentified.

Study-level points and caveats: A later analysis by the authors found several of the most significant clusters apparently linked to common viral pathogens.

With 2 bases removed from V and 5 bases from J, the gap between germline ends came to 7 bases. The CDR3 is made up of 13 amino acids. Germline lookup yields CDR1 LGHNA and CDR2 YNFKEQ. Sequenced input: PBMCs. The chain uses TRBV4-2 and TRBJ2-1, with D unresolved. This receptor was taken from a man in his thirties or forties in good health and CMV-seropositive. CDR3 bases: TGTGCCAGCAGCCAAACTATCGACAATGAGCAGTTCTTC. Residues: CASSQTIDNEQFF.